The 8 T cell receptor beta chains given below trace back to one sample, sequenced in a study of shared clonotypes between healthy human individuals. Data came from immunoSEQ multiplex PCR; TCRdb stores just in-frame clones and leaves some out. The data contain 650,000 to 700,000 clones, 90% of them singletons. The sample taken for sequencing was memory CD8+ T cells from PBMCs. Regarding subset: CD45RO+ cells pooled with CCR7-negative TemRA cells. The source of these receptors is a man younger than 35 in good health. Some clones in this sample may be carry-over from other donors' samples.

This chain uses TRBV2 with TRBJ2-7; the D gene is possibly TRBD1 (5 bases). The length of the CDR3 is 11 residues. Germline CDR1 and CDR2: SNHLY and FYNNEI. V gave up 7 bases and J gave up 2 bases, with 6 bases separating them. The CDR3 sequence: CASKDTYEQYF. CDR3 in DNA: TGTGCCAGCAAGGACACCTACGAGCAGTACTTC.

The rearrangement uses TRBV10-3 and TRBJ2-7; a possible D gene is TRBD2 (6 bases). The germline CDR1 and CDR2 sequences are ENHRY and SYGVKD. The CDR3 loop spans 13 amino acids. Trimming took off 6 bases at V and 3 bases at J, with 12 bases between the two ends. The CDR3 DNA follows: TGTGCCATCAGGGCTGGGGACTTCTACGAGCAGTACTTC. Encoded protein: CAIRAGDFYEQYF.

The CDR3 region has the DNA TGTGCCAGCAGCCCCGAGGGGCTAGCGGGAACCAATGAGCAGTTCTTC. This codes for CASSPEGLAGTNEQFF. This rearrangement joins TRBV7-6 to TRBJ2-1; 9 nucleotides line up with TRBD2. The CDR3 totals 16 residues. CDR1 is SGHVS and CDR2 is FNYEAQ in the germline V gene. The V gene end was trimmed by 5 bases and the J gene end by 6 bases; junction bases not matched to a gene: 11.

V is TRBV6-6 and J is TRBJ2-7; D ambiguous. With 5 bases removed from V and 7 bases from J, the gap between germline ends came to 9 bases. The CDR3 loop spans 11 amino acids. Germline loops: CDR1 MNHNY, CDR2 SVGAGI (reference sequence). Written as DNA, the CDR3 is TGTGCCAGCAGTAATCTCTGGGAGCAGTACTTC. Translating gives CASSNLWEQYF.

The rearrangement joins TRBV13 to TRBJ2-6, with D perhaps TRBD1 or TRBD2 (6 bases each). V was shortened by 2 bases and J by 4 bases, with 12 bases between the two germline ends. Germline values: CDR1 PRHDT, CDR2 FYEKMQ (reference sequence). CDR3 length: 16 amino acids. CDR3 protein: CASSLWGARGANVLTF. CDR3 bases: TGTGCCAGCAGCTTATGGGGGGCACGAGGGGCCAACGTCCTGACTTTC.

This rearrangement joins TRBV2 to TRBJ1-1; possibly TRBD1 for D (6 bases). The germline V gene has CDR1 SNHLY and CDR2 FYNNEI. The V and J ends lost 3 bases and 0 bases respectively, with 17 bases between them. The CDR3 consists of 17 residues. CDR3 sequence: CASSDRGRTHMNTEAFF. The CDR3 DNA sequence: TGTGCCAGCAGTGACAGGGGCAGGACCCACATGAACACTGAAGCTTTCTTT.

This chain uses TRBV29-1 with TRBJ1-1; D call uncertain. The CDR3 loop spans 14 amino acids. V was shortened by 3 bases and J by 1 base, with 12 bases between the two germline ends. From germline, CDR1 is SQVTM and CDR2 ANQGSEA. DNA for the CDR3: TGCAGCGTTGATATCTCGGGTACGAACACTGAAGCTTTCTTT. Translation: CSVDISGTNTEAFF.

This clone was seen a handful of times. The V and J genes are TRBV29-1 and TRBJ1-2; a possible D gene is TRBD1 (5 bases). CDR3 length: 13 amino acids. V lost 6 bases to trimming and J lost 4 bases, with 15 bases between them. Germline V gene data show CDR1 as SQVTM and CDR2 as ANQGSEA. The CDR3 bases are TGCAGCGTCGCCACGCGGGGCGGCTATGGCTACACCTTC. The encoded protein is CSVATRGGYGYTF. The full variable domain, rest sourced from reference TRBV29-1 and TRBJ1-2, is SAVISQKPSRDICQRGTSLTIQCQVDSQVTMMFWYRQQPGQSLTLIATANQGSEATYESGFVIDKFPISRPNLTFSTLTVSNMSPEDSSIYLCSVATRGGYGYTFGSGTRLTVV.